This T cell receptor (beta chain) emerged from a study of T cell changes during pregnancy in multiple sclerosis. Assay: immunoSEQ multiplex PCR; the TCRdb copy retains only in-frame clones and omits some. The sample holds around 60,000 clones; roughly nine tenths are singletons and the top ten take about 2.5%. This clone came up once. The V gene lost 4 bases and the J gene lost 9 bases, with 24 bases spanning the gap. Germline V gives CDR1 SGHTA, CDR2 FQGNSA. This CDR3 contains 16 residues. The material sequenced was peripheral blood, taken in the third trimester of pregnancy. The sequence was collected from a female donor in good health, enrolled as a control in a pregnancy study. This rearrangement joins TRBV7-2 to TRBJ2-5; tentative D call: TRBD1 (6 bases). This CDR3 is CASSSPNSGQVFPQYF. CDR3 nucleotide sequence: TGTGCCAGCAGCTCCCCTAACTCGGGACAAGTTTTCCCCCAGTACTTC.